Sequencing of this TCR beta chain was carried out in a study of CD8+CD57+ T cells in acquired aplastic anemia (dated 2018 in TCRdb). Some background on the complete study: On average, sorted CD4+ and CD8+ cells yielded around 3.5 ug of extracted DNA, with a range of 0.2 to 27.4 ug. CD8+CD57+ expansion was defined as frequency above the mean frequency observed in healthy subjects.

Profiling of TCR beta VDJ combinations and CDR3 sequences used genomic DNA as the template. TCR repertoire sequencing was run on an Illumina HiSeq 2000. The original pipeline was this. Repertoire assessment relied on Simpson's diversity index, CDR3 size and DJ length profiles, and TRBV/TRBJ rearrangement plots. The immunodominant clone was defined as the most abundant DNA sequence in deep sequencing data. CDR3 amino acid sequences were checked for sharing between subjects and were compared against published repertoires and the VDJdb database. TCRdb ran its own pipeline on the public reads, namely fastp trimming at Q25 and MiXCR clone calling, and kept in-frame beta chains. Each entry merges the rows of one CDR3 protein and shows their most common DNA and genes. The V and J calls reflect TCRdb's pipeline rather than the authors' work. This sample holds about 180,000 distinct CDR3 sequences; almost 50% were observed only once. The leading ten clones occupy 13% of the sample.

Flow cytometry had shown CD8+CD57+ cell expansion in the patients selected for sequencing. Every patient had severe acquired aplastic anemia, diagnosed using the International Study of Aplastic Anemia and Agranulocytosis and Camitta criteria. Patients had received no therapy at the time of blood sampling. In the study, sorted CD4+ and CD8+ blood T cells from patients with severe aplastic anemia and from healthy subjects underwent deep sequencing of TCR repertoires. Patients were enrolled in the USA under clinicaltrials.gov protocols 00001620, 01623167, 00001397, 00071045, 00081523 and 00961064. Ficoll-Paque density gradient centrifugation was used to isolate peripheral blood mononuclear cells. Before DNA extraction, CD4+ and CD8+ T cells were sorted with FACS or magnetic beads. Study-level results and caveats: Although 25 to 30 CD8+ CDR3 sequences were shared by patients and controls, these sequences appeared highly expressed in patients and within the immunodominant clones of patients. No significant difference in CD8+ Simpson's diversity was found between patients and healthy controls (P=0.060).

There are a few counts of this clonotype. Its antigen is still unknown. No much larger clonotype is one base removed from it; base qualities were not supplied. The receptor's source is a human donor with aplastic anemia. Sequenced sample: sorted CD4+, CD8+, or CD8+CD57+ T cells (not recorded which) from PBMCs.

The DNA is as follows: TGTGCCAGCAGCCAAGGGTCCGGGGGCTCGGGCGCCAAAAACATTCAGTACTTC. Its product reads: CASSQGSGGSGAKNIQYF. The chain uses TRBV14 and TRBJ2-4; the D gene is possibly TRBD1 or TRBD2, each agreeing over 6 bases. V is pared back by 1 base and J by 1 base, with 17 bases lying between the germline termini. The germline V gene yields SGHDN for CDR1 and FVKESK for CDR2. From its cysteine to its phenylalanine, the CDR3 spans 18 amino acids. This entry keeps only the CDR3 DNA: 54 bases, framed from base 1. Outside the CDR3, residues come from the reference TRBV14 and TRBJ2-4 proteins, so the full variable domain is: EAGVTQFPSHSVIEKGQTVTLRCDPISGHDNLYWYRRVMGKEIKFLLHFVKESKQDESGMPNNRFLAERTGGTYSTLKVQPAELEDSGVYFCASSQGSGGSGAKNIQYFGAGTRLSVL.